This T cell receptor beta chain was documented in a study of T-cell reconstitution after alpha-beta-depleted transplantation in children. A TCRbeta library incorporating unique molecular identifiers was prepared. Using its own MiXCR run on the PCR reads, TCRdb lists one record per CDR3 protein. The sample carries some 530,000 distinct CDR3 sequences, 12% recorded once. The sequencing here drew on PBMCs from the stem cell graft donor, taken from the stem cell graft. The TCR comes from a human donor who donated a stem cell graft to a child with combined immunodeficiency.

The CDR3 reads CASSTRDGSNEQYF. CDR3 DNA sequence: TGTGCCAGCAGCACACGGGACGGCTCTAACGAGCAGTACTTC. The V and J genes are TRBV11-3 and TRBJ2-7; D is perhaps TRBD1 or TRBD2 (5 bases each). V was shortened by 5 bases and J by 5 bases, with 16 bases between the two germline ends. The germline CDR1 and CDR2 sequences are SGHNT and YENEEA. This CDR3 has 14 amino acids. The full variable domain, rest sourced from reference TRBV11-3 and TRBJ2-7, is EAGVVQSPRYKIIEKKQPVAFWCNPISGHNTLYWYLQNLGQGPELLIRYENEEAVDDSQLPKDRFSAERLKGVDSTLKIQPAELGDSAVYLCASSTRDGSNEQYFGPGTRLTVT.